This T cell receptor beta chain was retrieved from a study of blood T cell repertoires in COVID-19. The germline CDR1 and CDR2 sequences are GTSNPN and SVGIG (reference sequence). V lost 1 base, J lost 0 bases, and 13 bases lay in between. This CDR3 region has 15 residues. TCRdb's table, derived via immunoSEQ multiplex PCR, lists solely in-frame clones and lacks some. The table records a few hundred thousand clones, 88% of them present only once. This clonotype was obtained from a woman aged 45-65 years who had recovered from COVID-19. The J gene is TRBJ2-7, the V gene TRBV30; tentative D call: TRBD1 (5 bases). The sample was PBMCs or T cells enriched from blood (not recorded which). The CDR3 reads CAWSGWKGISYEQYF. In DNA form, the CDR3 reads TGTGCCTGGAGTGGATGGAAGGGGATCTCCTACGAGCAGTACTTC.